The rows below give T cell receptor beta chains drawn from one sample of a study of blood T cell repertoires in COVID-19. This table comes from immunoSEQ multiplex PCR, and its TCRdb copy is limited to in-frame clones, with some not included. Of under 200,000 clones listed, 85% to 90% are singletons. The sequenced sample was peripheral blood. The receptors derive from a man aged 45 to 65 with active or convalescent COVID-19. Each CDR3 is given with its conserved first and last residue. Fields, in order: V gene, D gene, CDR3 length, clone size, J gene, CDR3 protein, CDR3 DNA. The D gene is left open where the match is weak. Part of the rows lack a size; the others show once, few, many or a class for expanded clones.

TRBV11-3	TRBD2	17	NA	TRBJ2-7	CASSSTLGSGKTYEQYF	TGTGCCAGCAGCTCCACTCTGGGTAGCGGGAAAACCTACGAGCAGTACTTC
TRBV29-1	TRBD2	13	once	TRBJ2-7	CSVTGTSFYEQYF	TGCAGCGTCACCGGGACTAGCTTCTACGAGCAGTACTTC
TRBV11-1	NA	14	NA	TRBJ2-5	CASSQTTVQETQYF	TGTGCCAGCAGCCAGACGACAGTCCAAGAGACCCAGTACTTC
TRBV27	NA	16	NA	TRBJ1-5	CASRENRIFSNQPQHF	TGTGCCAGCAGGGAAAACAGGATTTTTAGCAATCAGCCCCAGCATTTT
TRBV12-3/TRBV12-4	TRBD1	12	NA	TRBJ2-7	CASSFRGREQYF	TGTGCCAGCAGTTTCAGGGGGCGCGAGCAGTACTTC
TRBV3-1/TRBV3-2	NA	11	few	TRBJ1-2	CASSQGKRGSF	TGTGCCAGCAGCCAAGGTAAACGTGGCTCCTTC
TRBV3-1/TRBV3-2	NA	13	NA	TRBJ1-2	CASSTDSNYGYTF	TGTGCCAGCAGCACAGATTCTAACTATGGCTACACCTTC
TRBV20-1	NA	13	few	TRBJ2-1	CSASRDPGNEQFF	TGCAGTGCTAGTCGTGACCCGGGCAATGAGCAGTTCTTC
TRBV5-8	TRBD1	15	NA	TRBJ1-2	CASSLSGQGVYGYTF	TGTGCCAGCAGCTTGTCCGGACAGGGGGTTTATGGCTACACCTTC
TRBV18	TRBD1	17	NA	TRBJ2-7	CASSPGLPGTGNYEQYF	TGTGCCAGCTCACCGGGACTTCCCGGGACAGGGAACTACGAGCAGTACTTC
TRBV7-2	TRBD2	17	NA	TRBJ2-3	CASSLVSSGGIIDTQYF	TGTGCCAGCAGCTTAGTCAGTAGCGGGGGAATCATAGATACGCAGTATTTT
TRBV27	TRBD1	16	NA	TRBJ2-2	CASSQRQGAGVGELFF	TGTGCCAGCAGCCAGAGACAGGGGGCGGGTGTCGGGGAGCTGTTTTTT
TRBV28	NA	10	NA	TRBJ1-4	CASSSNRLFF	TGTGCCAGCAGTTCCAACCGGCTGTTTTTT